This record covers a single TCR beta chain. The sample comes from a study of blood T cells in healthy people across ages. A second PCR of 7 to 11 cycles used a sample-barcoded 5' primer and a J-beta primer mix. TCRdb passed the 5' RACE reads through MiXCR, listing each CDR3 protein once. The top ten hold 7.9% of the sample, which has 1.5 million or so distinct CDR3 sequences, 42% seen once. What was sequenced was blood. The sequence was obtained from a woman younger than 35 in good health.

The CDR3 sequence is CASSLLSGARAFF. CDR3 coding DNA: TGTGCCAGCAGTTTATTATCCGGGGCGCGGGCTTTCTTT. The J gene is TRBJ1-1, the V gene TRBV28; possible D gene TRBD1, 5 bases. The CDR3 has 13 residues. V shed 1 base and J shed 11 bases, with 14 bases lying between them. Looked up from germline, CDR1 is MDHEN and CDR2 is SYDVKM.